This TCR beta chain was recorded in a study of blood T cells in healthy people across ages. The V and J ends lost 3 bases and 8 bases respectively, with 16 bases between them. The CDR3 has 14 residues. Germline CDR1 reads SQVTM; CDR2 reads ANQGSEA. Researchers isolated at least 6 million PBMCs per sample. A J-beta primer mix and a sample-barcoded 5' primer were used in a second PCR of about 7 to 12 cycles. Each TCR beta cDNA got a 12-nucleotide random molecular identifier. TCRdb ran MiXCR on the 5' RACE reads and lists one entry per CDR3 protein. The sample yields fewer than 1.5 million distinct CDR3 sequences, roughly 40% seen once.

The genes are TRBV29-1 and TRBJ1-4, with D maybe TRBD1 (5 bases). Sequencing was done on a sample of blood. This receptor was taken from a woman aged 18-30 years in good health. CDR3 loop: CSVEGGPEEEKLFF. The CDR3 DNA is TGCAGCGTTGAGGGGGGACCGGAGGAAGAAAAACTGTTTTTT.